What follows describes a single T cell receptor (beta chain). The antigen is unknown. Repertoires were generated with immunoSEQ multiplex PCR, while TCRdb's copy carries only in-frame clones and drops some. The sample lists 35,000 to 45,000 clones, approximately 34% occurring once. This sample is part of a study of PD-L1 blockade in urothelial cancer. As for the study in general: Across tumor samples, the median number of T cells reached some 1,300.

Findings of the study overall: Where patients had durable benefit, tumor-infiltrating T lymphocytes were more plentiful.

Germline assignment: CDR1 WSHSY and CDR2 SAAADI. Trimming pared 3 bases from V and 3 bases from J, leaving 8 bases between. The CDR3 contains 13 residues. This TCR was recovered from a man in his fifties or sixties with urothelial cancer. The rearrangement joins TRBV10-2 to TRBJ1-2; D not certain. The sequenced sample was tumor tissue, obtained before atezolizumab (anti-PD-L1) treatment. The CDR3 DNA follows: TGCGCCAGCAGTGATCCCATGGACTATGGCTACACCTTC. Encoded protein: CASSDPMDYGYTF.